These T cell receptor beta chains were read from a single sample in a study of cytomegalovirus exposure and HLA in healthy donors. The repertoire was sequenced with immunoSEQ multiplex PCR; TCRdb's copy has only in-frame clones and lacks some. This table holds roughly 170,000 clones, around 81% found once. The sample taken for sequencing was PBMCs. These receptors came from a woman under 30 in good health and CMV-seropositive. Both conserved end residues are part of each CDR3. A D gene is named only where the DNA matches it firmly. Size tells how often a clone was seen (once, few, many) or the class of an expanded clone, and some rows leave it out.

d_call clone_size j_call v_call cdr3_aa cdr3_nt
TRBD2 NA TRBJ2-5 TRBV11-3 CASSTGTSGQETQYF TGTGCCAGCAGCACTGGGACTAGCGGTCAAGAGACCCAGTACTTC
NA few TRBJ1-2 TRBV2 CASGEVGYTF TGTGCCAGCGGGGAGGTCGGCTACACCTTC
NA NA TRBJ1-5 TRBV2 CASSDDYRVYQPQHF TGTGCCAGCAGTGACGACTACAGGGTTTATCAGCCCCAGCATTTT
TRBD2 NA TRBJ2-1 TRBV27 CASSLSAGSTYNEQFF TGTGCCAGCAGTTTATCAGCGGGGAGCACCTACAATGAGCAGTTCTTC
NA NA TRBJ2-2 TRBV27 CASSFSRGIGELFF TGTGCCAGCAGTTTTAGCCGCGGGATCGGGGAGCTGTTTTTT
TRBD1 NA TRBJ1-1 TRBV25-1 CASTHPDRPNTEAFF TGTGCCAGCACCCACCCGGACAGGCCGAACACTGAAGCTTTCTTT
NA NA TRBJ2-3 TRBV7-2 CASTQSRPSIWDTQYF TGTGCCAGCACTCAAAGTAGACCTAGCATCTGGGATACGCAGTATTTT
NA NA TRBJ2-1 TRBV11-3 CASSLFRGSYNEQFF TGTGCCAGCAGCTTATTTCGGGGGAGTTACAATGAGCAGTTCTTC
TRBD1 NA TRBJ2-1 TRBV13 CASSPPGDSGIF TGTGCCAGCAGCCCCCCCGGGGACAGCGGCATCTTC
TRBD1 NA TRBJ1-2 TRBV19 CASSAKTGVIGYTF TGTGCCAGTAGTGCCAAGACAGGGGTGATTGGCTACACCTTC
NA NA TRBJ1-1 TRBV27 CASSFTGTTEAFF TGTGCCAGCAGCTTTACAGGGACCACTGAAGCTTTCTTT
NA NA TRBJ1-1 TRBV10-3 CAITGAQGSTEAFF TGTGCCATCACCGGGGCCCAGGGGAGCACTGAAGCTTTCTTT
NA NA TRBJ1-2 TRBV6-5 CASTRGRLGGYTF TGTGCCAGCACGCGGGGGCGCTTGGGGGGCTACACCTTC
NA NA TRBJ1-3 TRBV6-5 CASSAYSSGNTIYF TGTGCCAGCAGTGCCTACAGCTCTGGAAACACCATATATTTT
TRBD1 NA TRBJ1-6 TRBV11-3 CASSPGQGNSPLHF TGTGCCAGCAGCCCCGGACAGGGGAATTCACCCCTCCACTTT
NA NA TRBJ1-2 TRBV6-6 CASSRIDGVNYGYTF TGTGCCAGCAGCCGAATAGACGGGGTTAACTATGGCTACACCTTC
TRBD1 NA TRBJ2-3 TRBV5-6 CASSPFRQGRVSTDTQYF TGTGCCAGCAGCCCTTTTAGACAGGGAAGGGTTAGCACAGATACGCAGTATTTT
NA NA TRBJ1-4 TRBV4-1 CASSQLNEKLFF TGCGCCAGCAGCCAACTAAATGAAAAACTGTTTTTT
TRBD1 NA TRBJ2-1 TRBV5-8 CARRDRGYNEQFF TGTGCCCGCCGGGACAGGGGATACAATGAGCAGTTCTTC
NA NA TRBJ1-5 TRBV25-1 CASSEYHHF TGTGCCAGCAGTGAATACCATCATTTT
NA NA TRBJ2-1 TRBV4-3 CASSQSNHNEQFF TGCGCCAGCAGCCAATCAAATCACAATGAGCAGTTCTTC
NA once TRBJ1-1 TRBV19 CASSDREAQAFF TGTGCCAGTAGTGATCGGGAAGCTCAAGCTTTCTTT
TRBD2 NA TRBJ2-7 TRBV9 CASSVGAGVLYEQYF TGTGCCAGCAGCGTCGGGGCGGGGGTGCTCTACGAGCAGTACTTC
TRBD2 NA TRBJ2-2 TRBV15 CATSSGLAGELFF TGTGCCACCAGCTCGGGACTAGCGGGGGAGCTGTTTTTT
TRBD2 NA TRBJ2-3 TRBV4-1 CASSPPSGLTDTQYF TGCGCCAGCAGCCCACCTAGCGGATTAACAGATACGCAGTATTTT
NA few TRBJ2-2 TRBV2 CASRLQGRTGELFF TGTGCCAGCAGACTACAGGGACGCACCGGGGAGCTGTTTTTT
NA NA TRBJ2-7 TRBV16 CASSQSGEYEQYF TGTGCCAGCAGCCAATCAGGAGAGTACGAGCAGTACTTC
NA few TRBJ1-6 TRBV5-6 CASSSEAGMNSPLHF TGTGCCAGCAGCTCCGAAGCGGGTATGAATTCACCCCTCCACTTT
NA NA TRBJ1-2 TRBV14 CASSHRGAGYGYTF TGTGCCAGCAGCCATCGGGGGGCAGGCTATGGCTACACCTTC
NA NA TRBJ2-2 TRBV5-1 CASSLADRSNTGELFF TGCGCCAGCAGCTTGGCTGACAGGAGTAACACCGGGGAGCTGTTTTTT
NA NA TRBJ1-2 TRBV6-5 CASRFFRGGHGYTF TGTGCCAGCCGCTTTTTCAGGGGTGGACATGGCTACACCTTC
TRBD1 NA TRBJ1-2 TRBV7-2 CASSWGTVNYGYTF TGTGCCAGCAGCTGGGGGACAGTAAACTATGGCTACACCTTC
NA once TRBJ1-6 TRBV14 CASSQLQEGSPLHF TGTGCCAGCAGCCAGTTGCAGGAGGGCTCACCCCTCCACTTT
NA NA TRBJ1-1 TRBV5-4 CASSLAGNKEAFF TGTGCCAGCAGCTTGGCAGGGAATAAGGAAGCTTTCTTT
TRBD1 NA TRBJ1-2 TRBV9 CASSAHRDRGYGYTF TGTGCCAGCAGCGCCCACCGGGACAGGGGATATGGCTACACCTTC
NA NA TRBJ2-7 TRBV7-7 CASSLDKGGSYEQYF TGTGCCAGCAGCTTAGACAAAGGAGGGTCCTACGAGCAGTACTTC
NA NA TRBJ1-1 TRBV18 CASSESKQGGTEAFF TGTGCCAGCTCAGAATCCAAACAGGGAGGGACTGAAGCTTTCTTT
NA few TRBJ2-3 TRBV20-1 CSASPINTQYF TGCAGTGCTAGTCCTATTAATACGCAGTATTTT
NA NA TRBJ2-1 TRBV6-6 CASSPLGDEQFF TGTGCCAGCAGCCCTCTAGGGGATGAGCAGTTCTTC
NA NA TRBJ1-2 TRBV4-1 CASSQAGAGDYGYTF TGCGCCAGCAGCCAAGCCGGAGCCGGGGACTATGGCTACACCTTC